The following is a T cell receptor (beta chain) sequence with its context. These data are taken from a study of blood T cell repertoires in COVID-19. Study information: Sites across the United States, Italy and Spain contributed samples from acute and convalescent COVID-19. From T cells, B-cell-depleted T cells, or PBMCs came the material, which was cDNA or gDNA.

The CDR3 runs to 15 residues. After removal of 5 bases from V and 2 bases from J, the junction contained 3 bases not matched to a gene. The germline gives CDR1 SEHNR, CDR2 FQNEAQ (reference sequence). Produced via immunoSEQ multiplex PCR; TCRdb's table is partial and in-frame only. The repertoire holds roughly 34,000 clones, with more than 85% as singletons. The sequenced sample consisted of peripheral blood. This chain uses TRBV7-9 with TRBJ2-7; 13 bases fit TRBD2. This clonotype was obtained from a man aged 55 to 70 with active or convalescent COVID-19. CDR3 bases: TGTGCCAGCAGCCGGACTAGCGGGAGACCCTACGAGCAGTACTTC. Residues: CASSRTSGRPYEQYF.